This T cell receptor beta chain was obtained from a study of blood T cells in healthy people across ages. General study points: With unsorted PBMCs, a conclusive comparison of naive versus antigen-experienced cells was not possible. Not knowing donor CMV status may have confounded expanded clonotype changes. It was held that diversity estimates obtained from one million T cells represented underestimates.

A J-beta primer mix and a sample-barcoded 5' primer were used in a second PCR of about 6 to 12 cycles. Every sample returned 3 million or more CDR3-containing paired-end reads. A single record per CDR3 protein comes from TCRdb applying MiXCR to the 5' RACE reads. This sample has under 2 million distinct CDR3 sequences, with 30% to 40% found just once. As for this clonotype: Its antigen is as yet unknown.

The CDR3 is made up of 16 amino acids. Trimming took off 0 bases at V and 5 bases at J, with 18 bases between the two ends. Germline V lookup: CDR1 DFQATT, CDR2 SNEGSKA (reference sequence). This receptor was identified in a woman aged 25 to 39 in good health. The sample consisted of blood. The chain links TRBV20-1 to TRBJ2-3; D is perhaps TRBD2 (7 bases). The CDR3 is CSARDGVGGAGDTQYF. Here the CDR3 DNA reads TGCAGTGCTAGAGATGGGGTGGGGGGGGCCGGAGATACGCAGTATTTT.